Here is one TCR beta chain with its context. The data originate from a study of T cells in tuberculosis. Germline CDR1 is MRHNA and CDR2 is SNTAGT. The V end was cut by 3 bases, the J end by 1 base, with 9 bases between. The CDR3 is made up of 14 amino acids. Profiled with immunoSEQ multiplex PCR; TCRdb holds only in-frame clones, not every one. The sample contains roughly 30,000 clones, 80% to 95% of which appear only once. This TCR was recovered from a donor aged 10-35 years with latent tuberculosis or without tuberculosis infection. The sequencing sample was made of PBMCs. This sequence joins TRBV6-4 and TRBJ1-1; no clear D gene. The DNA of the CDR3 is TGTGCCAGCAGTGAGGGCGGGGAGAACACTGAAGCTTTCTTT. Translation gives CASSEGGENTEAFF.